This T cell receptor (beta chain) was recorded in a study of T-cell reconstitution after alpha-beta-depleted transplantation in children. Unique molecular identifiers were incorporated when the TCRbeta library was constructed. Each CDR3 protein gets one entry after TCRdb re-called the PCR reads with MiXCR. The table shows about 200,000 distinct CDR3 sequences, with around a sixth occurring only once. V lost 11 bases to trimming and J lost 1 base, with 14 bases between them. The CDR3 totals 14 residues. Germline CDR1 is SNHLY and CDR2 is FYNNEI. This clonotype was observed a handful of times. The source was PBMCs, mostly from graft donor cells, collected 360 days after TCRalphabeta/CD19-depleted stem cell transplant. This TCR derives from a male patient between 2 and 15 years old who had a stem cell transplant for acute lymphoblastic leukemia, so the T cells may come from the graft donor. The chain links TRBV2 to TRBJ2-2; no definite D call. CDR3 sequence: CAVPAIRNTGELFF. DNA for the CDR3: TGTGCCGTTCCGGCAATTCGGAACACCGGGGAGCTGTTTTTT.